The 11 T cell receptor beta chains presented below share a single source sample, sequenced in a study of identical twins. In TCRdb, the 5' RACE reads were re-called with MiXCR into one record per CDR3 protein. The sample consists of hundreds of thousands of distinct CDR3 sequences, roughly 6% of them appearing once. Input material: naive T cells sorted from blood. The receptor set was obtained from a man between 18 and 35 years old in good health.

This sequence joins TRBV7-9 and TRBJ1-5, with TRBD1 as a possible D gene (5 bases). The CDR3 is 16 residues long. Germline CDR1 and CDR2: SEHNR and FQNEAQ (reference sequence). V was pared by 5 bases and J by 0 bases, with 14 bases between. CDR3 coding DNA: TGTGCCAGCAGCCTGGGGCCCGAGCCTAGCAATCAGCCCCAGCATTTT. This translates into CASSLGPEPSNQPQHF. The full variable domain, rest sourced from reference TRBV7-9 and TRBJ1-5, is DTGVSQNPRHKITKRGQNVTFRCDPISEHNRLYWYRQTLGQGPEFLTYFQNEAQLEKSRLLSDRFSAERPKGSFSTLEIQRTEQGDSAMYLCASSLGPEPSNQPQHFGDGTRLSIL.

This chain's CDR3 is CASSAGRIPGANVLTF. The CDR3 DNA sequence: TGTGCCAGCAGTGCAGGGAGAATCCCTGGGGCCAACGTCCTGACTTTC. The gene calls are TRBV12-3 or TRBV12-4 and TRBJ2-6; D tentatively fits TRBD1 or TRBD2 (5 bases each). CDR3 length: 16 residues. V shed 5 bases and J shed 2 bases, with 13 bases lying between them.

The V call is TRBV29-1, the J call TRBJ2-1; the D gene is possibly TRBD2 (7 bases). Germline V gene lookup returns CDR1 SQVTM and CDR2 ANQGSEA. Trimming cost V 6 bases and J 10 bases, with 13 bases left between them. CDR3 length equals 11 residues. CDR3 coding DNA: TGCAGCGTAGCTAAGGGGGGGGAGCAGTTCTTC. Its protein is CSVAKGGEQFF.

This clonotype was seen only a few times. The gene calls are TRBV7-8 and TRBJ2-5, with TRBD2 matching over 7 bases. The germline gives CDR1 SGHVS, CDR2 FQNEAQ. J gave up 5 bases and V 4 bases, and 13 bases lay outside the gene matches. This CDR3 contains 16 residues. The CDR3 nucleotides read TGTGCCAGCAGCTCCTCCGTGGGAGGGGAGGGGGAGACCCAGTACTTC. Translated: CASSSSVGGEGETQYF. The full variable domain, completed using reference TRBV7-8 and TRBJ2-5, is GAGVSQSPRYKVAKRGQDVALRCDPISGHVSLFWYQQALGQGPEFLTYFQNEAQLDKSGLPSDRFFAERPEGSVSTLKIQRTQQEDSAVYLCASSSSVGGEGETQYFGPGTRLLVL.

The sample holds a few counts of this clonotype. The J gene is TRBJ1-3, the V gene TRBV7-6, with D tentatively TRBD1 (5 bases). CDR3 size: 16 residues. Germline CDR1 SGHVS, CDR2 FNYEAQ. V was trimmed by 3 bases and J by 0 bases, leaving 12 bases between them. This CDR3 is CASSFGGPNSGNTIYF. The DNA for the CDR3 is TGTGCCAGCAGCTTTGGGGGACCCAACTCTGGAAACACCATATATTTT.

This clonotype has a count of ten or more. The chain recombines TRBV7-9 with TRBJ1-5; D is possibly TRBD1 (6 bases). CDR3 length: 16 residues. V dropped 1 base and J dropped 0 bases, with 10 bases sitting between them. The V gene's germline CDR1 is SEHNR and CDR2 FQNEAQ (reference sequence). The CDR3 sequence is CASSLGRGPSNQPQHF. CDR3 DNA: TGTGCCAGCAGCTTAGGTCGGGGGCCTAGCAATCAGCCCCAGCATTTT.

There are many counts of this clonotype. V usage is TRBV6-4 and J usage is TRBJ1-2, with D possibly being TRBD1 (5 bases). Trimming removed 8 bases at V and 0 bases at J, with 10 bases between. The CDR3 is made up of 13 amino acids. Germline CDR1 is MRHNA and CDR2 is SNTAGT. The CDR3 loop reads CASSPGPNYGYTF. CDR3 sequence (DNA): TGTGCCAGCTCTCCGGGACCTAACTATGGCTACACCTTC.

J is TRBJ1-4 and V is TRBV12-3 or TRBV12-4; D perhaps matches TRBD1 (5 bases). The CDR3 is 15 residues long. Between the trimmed V and J ends, which lost 5 bases and 6 bases, there was a span of 16 bases. CDR3 nucleotides: TGTGCCAGCAGTCCCCTTGGGGGAGTGGATGAAAAACTGTTTTTT. This codes for CASSPLGGVDEKLFF.

The table lists this clonotype with many counts. V is TRBV24-1 and J is TRBJ2-2, with D possibly TRBD2 on 6 matching bases. This CDR3 is 14 amino acids long. Germline CDR1 and CDR2: KGHDR and SFDVKD. Trimming removed 5 bases from V and 5 bases from J, with 11 bases in between. This CDR3 reads CATSGAGRTGELFF. The CDR3 DNA is TGTGCCACCAGTGGCGCAGGGAGGACCGGGGAGCTGTTTTTT.

The V gene is TRBV18, the J gene TRBJ1-5, with D hard to call. V was cut by 6 bases and J by 0 bases, with 6 bases left in between. CDR3 size: 13 residues. Germline V lookup: CDR1 KGHSH, CDR2 LQKENI. CDR3 coding DNA: TGTGCCAGCTCTTACAATAGCAATCAGCCCCAGCATTTT. As protein: CASSYNSNQPQHF. Full variable domain (rest looked up from reference TRBV18 and TRBJ1-5): NAGVMQNPRHLVRRRGQEARLRCSPMKGHSHVYWYRQLPEEGLKFMVYLQKENIIDESGMPKERFSAEFPKEGPSILRIQQVVRGDSAAYFCASSYNSNQPQHFGDGTRLSIL.

This clonotype showed up many times. The rearrangement joins TRBV6-5 to TRBJ2-7, with D maybe TRBD1 (5 bases). V was cut by 9 bases and J by 9 bases, with 15 bases left in between. The CDR3 has 11 amino acids. Germline assignment: CDR1 MNHEY and CDR2 SVGAGI. The CDR3 bases are TGTGCCAGTTCATATGGGGCCGGGCAGTACTTC. It is translated as CASSYGAGQYF.